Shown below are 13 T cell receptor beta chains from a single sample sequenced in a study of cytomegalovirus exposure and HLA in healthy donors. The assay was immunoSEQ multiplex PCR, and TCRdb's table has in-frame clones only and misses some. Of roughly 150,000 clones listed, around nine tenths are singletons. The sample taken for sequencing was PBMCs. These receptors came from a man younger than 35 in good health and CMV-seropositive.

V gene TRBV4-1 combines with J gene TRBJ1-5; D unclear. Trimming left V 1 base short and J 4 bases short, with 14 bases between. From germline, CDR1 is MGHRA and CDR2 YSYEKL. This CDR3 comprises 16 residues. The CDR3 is CASSQVLSRENQPQHF. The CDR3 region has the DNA TGCGCCAGCAGCCAAGTTTTGTCCCGGGAAAATCAGCCCCAGCATTTT.

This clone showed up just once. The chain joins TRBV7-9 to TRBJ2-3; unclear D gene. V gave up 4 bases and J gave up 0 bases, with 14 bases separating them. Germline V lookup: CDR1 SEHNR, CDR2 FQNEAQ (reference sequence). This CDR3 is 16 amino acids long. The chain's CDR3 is CASSSQRRSSTDTQYF. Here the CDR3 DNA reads TGTGCCAGCAGCTCTCAGCGCCGGTCTAGCACAGATACGCAGTATTTT.

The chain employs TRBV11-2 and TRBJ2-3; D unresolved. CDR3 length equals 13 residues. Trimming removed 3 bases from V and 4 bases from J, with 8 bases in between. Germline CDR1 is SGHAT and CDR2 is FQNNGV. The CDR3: CASSFSQSDTQYF. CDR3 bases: TGTGCCAGCAGCTTCTCGCAGTCAGATACGCAGTATTTT.

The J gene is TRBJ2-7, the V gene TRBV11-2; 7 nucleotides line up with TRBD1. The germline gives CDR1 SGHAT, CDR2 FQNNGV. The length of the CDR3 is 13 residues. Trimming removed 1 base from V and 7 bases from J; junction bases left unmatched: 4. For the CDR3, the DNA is TGTGCCAGCAGCTTAGGGACAGGAGGAGAGCAGTACTTC. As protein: CASSLGTGGEQYF.

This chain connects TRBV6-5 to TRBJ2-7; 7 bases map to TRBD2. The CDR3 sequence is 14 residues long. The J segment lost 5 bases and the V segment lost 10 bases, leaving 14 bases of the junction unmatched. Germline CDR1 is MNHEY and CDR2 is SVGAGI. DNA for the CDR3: TGTGCCACCCTCCTTGGAGCGGGGAGTCACGAGCAGTACTTC. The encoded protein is CATLLGAGSHEQYF.

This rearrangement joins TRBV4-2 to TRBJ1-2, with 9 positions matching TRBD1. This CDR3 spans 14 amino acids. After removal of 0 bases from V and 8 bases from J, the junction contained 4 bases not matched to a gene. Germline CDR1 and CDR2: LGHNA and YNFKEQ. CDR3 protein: CASSQEGQGDGYTF. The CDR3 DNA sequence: TGTGCCAGCAGCCAAGAGGGACAGGGAGACGGCTACACCTTC.

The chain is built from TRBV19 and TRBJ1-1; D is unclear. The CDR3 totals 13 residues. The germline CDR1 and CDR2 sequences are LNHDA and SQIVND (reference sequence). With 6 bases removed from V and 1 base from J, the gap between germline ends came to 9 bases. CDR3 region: CASRHNRNTEAFF. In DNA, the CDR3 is TGTGCCAGTAGACATAACAGGAACACTGAAGCTTTCTTT.

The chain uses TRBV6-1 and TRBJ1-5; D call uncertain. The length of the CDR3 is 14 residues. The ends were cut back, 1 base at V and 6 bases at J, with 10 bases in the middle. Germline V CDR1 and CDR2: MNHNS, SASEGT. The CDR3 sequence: CASSEVTMGQPQHF. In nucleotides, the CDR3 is TGTGCCAGCAGTGAAGTAACTATGGGTCAGCCCCAGCATTTT.

The CDR3 DNA sequence: TGTGCCAGTAGTCCACCGGGACAGTATAATTCACCCCTCCACTTT. Translated, it gives CASSPPGQYNSPLHF. V is TRBV19 and J is TRBJ1-6, with 7 bases that match TRBD1. Germline-derived CDR1 and CDR2 are LNHDA and SQIVND (reference sequence). This CDR3 has 15 residues. J lost 4 bases, V lost 5 bases, and 5 bases had no gene match. The full variable domain, rest sourced from reference TRBV19 and TRBJ1-6, is DGGITQSPKYLFRKEGQNVTLSCEQNLNHDAMYWYRQDPGQGLRLIYYSQIVNDFQKGDIAEGYSVSREKKESFPLTVTSAQKNPTAFYLCASSPPGQYNSPLHFGNGTRLTVT.

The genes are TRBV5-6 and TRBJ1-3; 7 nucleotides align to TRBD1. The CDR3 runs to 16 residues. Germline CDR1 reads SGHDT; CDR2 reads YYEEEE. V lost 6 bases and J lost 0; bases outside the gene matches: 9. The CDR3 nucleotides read TGTGCCAGCACCCAGACAGGGACCAGCTCTGGAAACACCATATATTTT. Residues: CASTQTGTSSGNTIYF.

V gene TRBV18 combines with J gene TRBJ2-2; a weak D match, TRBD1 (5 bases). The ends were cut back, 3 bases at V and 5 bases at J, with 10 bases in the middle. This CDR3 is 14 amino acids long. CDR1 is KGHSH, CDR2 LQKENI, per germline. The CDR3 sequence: CASSPAAGTGELFF. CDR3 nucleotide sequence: TGTGCCAGCTCACCGGCGGCAGGGACCGGGGAGCTGTTTTTT. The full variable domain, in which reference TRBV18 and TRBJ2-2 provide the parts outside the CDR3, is NAGVMQNPRHLVRRRGQEARLRCSPMKGHSHVYWYRQLPEEGLKFMVYLQKENIIDESGMPKERFSAEFPKEGPSILRIQQVVRGDSAAYFCASSPAAGTGELFFGEGSRLTVL.

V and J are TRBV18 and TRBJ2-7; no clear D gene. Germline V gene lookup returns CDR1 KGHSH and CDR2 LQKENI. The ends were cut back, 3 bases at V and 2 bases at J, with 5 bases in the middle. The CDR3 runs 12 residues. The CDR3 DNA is TGTGCCAGCTCACCGCGCGCCTACGAGCAGTACTTC. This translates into CASSPRAYEQYF.

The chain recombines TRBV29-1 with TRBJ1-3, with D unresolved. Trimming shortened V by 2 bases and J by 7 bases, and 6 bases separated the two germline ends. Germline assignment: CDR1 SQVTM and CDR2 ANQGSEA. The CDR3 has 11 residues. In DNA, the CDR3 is TGCAGCGTTGAACTCAGTAACACCATATATTTT. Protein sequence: CSVELSNTIYF.